This T cell receptor (beta chain) emerged from a study of T cell responses to AZD1222 COVID-19 vaccine. Broader study findings: Only after the peak T cell response were repertoires sampled. The donor group comprised mostly white British people and more females; the analysis possibly underestimated clonal diversity.

Turning to this clone: No antigen is known for it.

CDR1 is SGHVS, CDR2 FQNEAQ, per germline. V trimming: 5 bases; J trimming: 3 bases; junction bases outside the gene matches: 4. The CDR3 extends over 14 amino acids. Here immunoSEQ multiplex PCR was the method, and the copy in TCRdb shows in-frame clones only, minus some. The sample contains some 120,000 clones, 80% to 95% of which appear only once. The gene calls are TRBV7-8 and TRBJ2-1, with 7 bases matching TRBD1. Sequences were derived from peripheral blood, sampled on day 0 of MenACWY control vaccination. The TCR originated in an adult in good health. CDR3 sequence: CASSPRDSYNEQFF. As DNA, the CDR3 is TGTGCCAGCAGCCCCCGGGACAGCTACAATGAGCAGTTCTTC.